Listed below are T cell receptor beta chains from one sample, sequenced in a study of cytomegalovirus exposure and HLA in healthy donors. The repertoire was sequenced with immunoSEQ multiplex PCR; TCRdb's copy has only in-frame clones and lacks some. The table shows 70,000 to 100,000 clones, with 65% to 85% occurring only once. The sequenced sample consisted of PBMCs. These receptors all come from a man aged 18 to 35 in good health and CMV-seronegative. Both conserved end residues are trimmed from each CDR3. Each record gives: J gene, V gene, CDR3 protein.

>TRBJ2-3|TRBV7-7
ASSLGLAGVGTDTQY
>TRBJ2-2|TRBV5-1
ASSPQSDTGELF
>TRBJ2-7|TRBV7-9
ASSSKNEQY
>TRBJ1-5|TRBV6-1
ASSETGTDNQPQH
>TRBJ1-1|TRBV29-1
SGTGRFNTEAF
>TRBJ2-7|TRBV19
ASSNTGTGVYEQY
>TRBJ2-7|TRBV6-5
ASSYLTGDREQY
>TRBJ1-2|TRBV4-2
ASSLPDRGLADYGYT
>TRBJ1-3|TRBV19
AAALAGAGNTIY
>TRBJ2-3|TRBV28
ASSSPSGYTDTQY
>TRBJ1-2|TRBV5-1
ASRWDTRDGYT
>TRBJ1-1|TRBV18
ASSPLKQGLAGTEAF
>TRBJ2-7|TRBV6-1
ASSEAAFLYEQY
>TRBJ1-2|TRBV6-1
ASSTGARDYGYT
>TRBJ2-7|TRBV6-1
ASSGARLAGKLDEQY
>TRBJ1-4|TRBV6-1
ATTLSDRVGEKLF
>TRBJ1-2|TRBV5-6
ASRFRDRIYGYT
>TRBJ2-2|TRBV21-1
ASRPPRMF
>TRBJ2-5|TRBV10-3
AISSGQGSETQY
>TRBJ2-1|TRBV5-1
ASSLGAARSEQF
>TRBJ2-7|TRBV5-8
ASSLKRQTTYEQY
>TRBJ2-1|TRBV13
ASSPHLAGVSYNEQF
>TRBJ2-2|TRBV6-1
ASREGLAGGLTNTGELF
>TRBJ1-1|TRBV11-2
ASSLAMNTEAF
>TRBJ2-2|TRBV5-4
ASSSLKDRGTGELF
>TRBJ1-2|TRBV11-2
ASRAGSSYGYT
>TRBJ1-1|TRBV9
ASSVGGQGGSEAF
>TRBJ2-7|TRBV5-1
ASSLTGSSYEQY
>TRBJ2-3|TRBV7-2
ASSSYRGAQY
>TRBJ2-1|TRBV9
ASSGWQGAFNEQF
>TRBJ1-3|TRBV7-9
ASSLEAGVY
>TRBJ2-1|TRBV7-3
ASSLGKGGDHSYNEQF
>TRBJ2-1|TRBV11-2
ASSILPGQPNNEQF